This T cell receptor (beta chain) was retrieved from a study of Graves' ophthalmopathy and Graves' hyperthyroidism. Overall study results and limits: Between ophthalmopathy and stable hyperthyroidism, a 13-signature model drew a separation with roughly 85% sensitivity and approximately 81% specificity.

Of note for this clonotype: What it binds is unknown.

Transcripts of RNA were the source for amplifying TCR beta CDR3 regions. Second-round multiplex PCR came after a first-round RT-PCR that employed HTBI primers. MiXCR, run by TCRdb on the multiplex PCR reads, gives a single entry per CDR3 protein. The profile shows some 1.1 million distinct CDR3 sequences, about 38% of them singletons. The CDR3 length is 15 residues. V shed 0 bases and J 9 bases; nucleotides not matched to a gene: 4. CDR1 and CDR2 (germline): SGHTA, FQGNSA. If patients had other autoimmune diseases, uncontrolled infections, pregnancy or lactation, they were excluded. The material sequenced was peripheral blood or thyroid tissue (not recorded which). The chain is built from TRBV7-2 and TRBJ1-6; 8 nucleotides align to TRBD1. This receptor was identified in an adult man with Graves' hyperthyroidism. CDR3 sequence reads: CASSLAGQAFSPLHF. CDR3 DNA: TGTGCCAGCAGCTTAGCGGGACAGGCCTTTTCACCCCTCCACTTT.